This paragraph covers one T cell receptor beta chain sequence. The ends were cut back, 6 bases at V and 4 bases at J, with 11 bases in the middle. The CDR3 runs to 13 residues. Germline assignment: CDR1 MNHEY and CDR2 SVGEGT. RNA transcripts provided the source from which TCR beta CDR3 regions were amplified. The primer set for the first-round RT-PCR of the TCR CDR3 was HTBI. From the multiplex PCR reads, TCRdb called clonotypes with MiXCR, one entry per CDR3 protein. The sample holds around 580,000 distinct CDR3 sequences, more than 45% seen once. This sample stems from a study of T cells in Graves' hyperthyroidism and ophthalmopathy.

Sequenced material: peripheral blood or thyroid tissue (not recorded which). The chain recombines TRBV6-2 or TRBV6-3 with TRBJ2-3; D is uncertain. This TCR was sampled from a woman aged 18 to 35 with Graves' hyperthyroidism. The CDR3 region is CASRVTSSDTQYF. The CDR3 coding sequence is TGTGCCAGCAGAGTTACCTCCTCAGATACGCAGTATTTT.